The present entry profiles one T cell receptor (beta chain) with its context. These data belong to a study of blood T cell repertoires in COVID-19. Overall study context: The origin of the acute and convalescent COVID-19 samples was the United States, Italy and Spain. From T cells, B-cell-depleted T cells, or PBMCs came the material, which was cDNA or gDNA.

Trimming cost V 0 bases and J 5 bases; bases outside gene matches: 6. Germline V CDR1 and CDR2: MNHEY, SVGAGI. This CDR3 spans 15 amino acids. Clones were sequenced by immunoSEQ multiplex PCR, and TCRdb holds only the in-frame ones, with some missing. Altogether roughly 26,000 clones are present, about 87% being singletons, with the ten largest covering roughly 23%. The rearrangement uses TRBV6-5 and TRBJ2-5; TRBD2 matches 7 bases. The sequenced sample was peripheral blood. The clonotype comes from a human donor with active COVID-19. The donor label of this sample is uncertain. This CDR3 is CASSYSGGGGETQYF. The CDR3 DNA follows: TGTGCCAGCAGTTACTCAGGCGGGGGAGGTGAGACCCAGTACTTC.